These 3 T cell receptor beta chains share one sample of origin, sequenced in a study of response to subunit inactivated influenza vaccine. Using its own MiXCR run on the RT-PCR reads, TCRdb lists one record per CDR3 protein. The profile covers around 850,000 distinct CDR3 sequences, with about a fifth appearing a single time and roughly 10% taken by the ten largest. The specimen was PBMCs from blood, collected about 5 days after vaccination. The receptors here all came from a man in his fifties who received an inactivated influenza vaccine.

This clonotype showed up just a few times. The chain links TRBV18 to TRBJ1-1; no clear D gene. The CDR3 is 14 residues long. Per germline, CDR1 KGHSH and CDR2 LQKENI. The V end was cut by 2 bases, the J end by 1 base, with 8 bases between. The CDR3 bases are TGTGCCAGCTCACCATCTGAGGGGAACACTGAAGCTTTCTTT. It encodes CASSPSEGNTEAFF.

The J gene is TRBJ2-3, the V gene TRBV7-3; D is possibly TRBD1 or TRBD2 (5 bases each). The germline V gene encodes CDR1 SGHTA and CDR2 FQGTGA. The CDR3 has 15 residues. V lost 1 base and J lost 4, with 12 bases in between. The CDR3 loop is CASSLKEGRPDTQYF. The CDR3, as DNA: TGTGCCAGCAGCTTAAAAGAGGGGAGACCAGATACGCAGTATTTT. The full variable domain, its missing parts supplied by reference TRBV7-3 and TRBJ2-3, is GAGVSQTPSNKVTEKGKYVELRCDPISGHTALYWYRQSLGQGPEFLIYFQGTGAADDSGLPNDRFFAVRPEGSVSTLKIQRTERGDSAVYLCASSLKEGRPDTQYFGPGTRLTVL.

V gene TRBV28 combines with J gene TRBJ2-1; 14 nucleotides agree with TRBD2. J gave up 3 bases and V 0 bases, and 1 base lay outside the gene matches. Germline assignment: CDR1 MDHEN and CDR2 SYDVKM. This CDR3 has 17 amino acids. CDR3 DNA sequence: TGTGCCAGCAGTTTATGGGGACTAGCGGGGGACTACAATGAGCAGTTCTTC. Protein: CASSLWGLAGDYNEQFF.